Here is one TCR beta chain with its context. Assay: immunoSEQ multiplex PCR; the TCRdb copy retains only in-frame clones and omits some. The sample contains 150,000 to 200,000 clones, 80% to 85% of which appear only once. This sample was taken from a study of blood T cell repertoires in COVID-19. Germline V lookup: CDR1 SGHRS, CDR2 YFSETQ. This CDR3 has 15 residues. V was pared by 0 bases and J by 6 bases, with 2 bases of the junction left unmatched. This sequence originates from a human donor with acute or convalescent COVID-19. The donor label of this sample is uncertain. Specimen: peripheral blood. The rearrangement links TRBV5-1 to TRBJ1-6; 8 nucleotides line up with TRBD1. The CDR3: CASSLGQGFNSPLHF. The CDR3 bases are TGCGCCAGCAGCTTGGGACAGGGGTTTAATTCACCCCTCCACTTT.